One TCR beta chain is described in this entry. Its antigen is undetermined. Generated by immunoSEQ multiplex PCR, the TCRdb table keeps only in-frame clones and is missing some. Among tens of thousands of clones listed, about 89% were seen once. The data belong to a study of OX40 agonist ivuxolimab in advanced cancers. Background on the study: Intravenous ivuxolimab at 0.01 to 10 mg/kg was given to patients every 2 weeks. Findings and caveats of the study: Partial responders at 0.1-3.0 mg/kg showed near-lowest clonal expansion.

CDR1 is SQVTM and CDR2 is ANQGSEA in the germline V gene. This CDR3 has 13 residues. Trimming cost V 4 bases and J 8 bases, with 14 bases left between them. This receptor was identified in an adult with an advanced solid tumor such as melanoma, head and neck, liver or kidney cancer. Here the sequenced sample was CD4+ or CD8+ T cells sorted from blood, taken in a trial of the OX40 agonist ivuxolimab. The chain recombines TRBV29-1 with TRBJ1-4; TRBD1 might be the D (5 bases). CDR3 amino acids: CSVGRVRGEKLFF. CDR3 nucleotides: TGCAGCGTTGGAAGGGTGCGGGGGGAAAAACTGTTTTTT.